This T cell receptor beta chain was observed in a study of OX40 agonist ivuxolimab in advanced cancers. Study context: It was permissible to have had prior anti-PD-1, anti-PD-L1 or anti-CTLA-4 therapy, and approximately 38% had some. The study's findings and limits: CD4+ and CD8+ blood T cells expanded clonally by week 6 at 0.1 to 3.0 mg/kg. Averaged across samples, CD8+ T cells carried more expanded clones than CD4+ did.

Details on this clone: What it recognizes is unknown.

Per germline, CDR1 SGHAT and CDR2 FQNNGV. There are 15 residues in the CDR3. V lost 1 base, J lost 3 bases, and 3 bases stayed unmatched. Measured with immunoSEQ multiplex PCR; TCRdb has only the in-frame clones, and not every one. The sample consists of about 32,000 clones, roughly 84% of them appearing once. V gene TRBV11-2 combines with J gene TRBJ2-7; the match to TRBD2 covers 10 bases. The sample in question was CD4+ or CD8+ T cells sorted from blood, obtained in a trial of the OX40 agonist ivuxolimab. The source of this sequence is an adult with an advanced solid tumor such as melanoma, head and neck, liver or kidney cancer. The CDR3 reads CASSLGTSGSYEQYF. The CDR3 coding sequence is TGTGCCAGCAGCTTAGGGACTAGCGGAAGCTACGAGCAGTACTTC.